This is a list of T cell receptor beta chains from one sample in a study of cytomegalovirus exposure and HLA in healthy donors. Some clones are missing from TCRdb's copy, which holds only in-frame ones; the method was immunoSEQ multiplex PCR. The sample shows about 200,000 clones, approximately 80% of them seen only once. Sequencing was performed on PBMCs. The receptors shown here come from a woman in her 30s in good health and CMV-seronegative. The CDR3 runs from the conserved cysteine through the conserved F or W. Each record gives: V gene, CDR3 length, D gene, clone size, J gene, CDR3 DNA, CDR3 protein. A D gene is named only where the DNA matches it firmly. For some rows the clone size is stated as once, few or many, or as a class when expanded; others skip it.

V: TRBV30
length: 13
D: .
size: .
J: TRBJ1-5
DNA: TGTGCCTGGAGTATCGGGAGGGATCAGCCCCAGCATTTT
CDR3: CAWSIGRDQPQHF

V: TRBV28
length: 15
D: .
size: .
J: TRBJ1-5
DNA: TGTGCCAGCAGTCTAGAAAATCGGGTCAATCAGCCCCAGCATTTT
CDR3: CASSLENRVNQPQHF

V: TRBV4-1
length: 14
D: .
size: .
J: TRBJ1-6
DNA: TGCGCCAGCAGCCAAGGAGGGGGAAATTCACCCCTCCACTTT
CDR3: CASSQGGGNSPLHF

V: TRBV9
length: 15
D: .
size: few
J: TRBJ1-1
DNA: TGTGCCAGCAGCCGGGGGGGGGCCTCGGGAACTGAAGCTTTCTTT
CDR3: CASSRGGASGTEAFF

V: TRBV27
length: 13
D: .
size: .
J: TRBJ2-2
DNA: TGTGCCAGCATGGCGGGGGCCGGCGGGGAGCTGTTTTTT
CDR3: CASMAGAGGELFF

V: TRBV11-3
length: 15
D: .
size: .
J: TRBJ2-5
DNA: TGTGCCAGCAGCTTGCGTCGAGGGAATGAAGAGACCCAGTACTTC
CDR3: CASSLRRGNEETQYF

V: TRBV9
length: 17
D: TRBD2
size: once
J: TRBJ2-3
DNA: TGTGCCAGCAGCCCCGGGACTAGCGGGGGACTCACAGATACGCAGTATTTT
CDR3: CASSPGTSGGLTDTQYF

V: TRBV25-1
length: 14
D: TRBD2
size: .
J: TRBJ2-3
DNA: TGTGCCAGCAGCCCGGGGGGGAGCACAGATACGCAGTATTTT
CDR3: CASSPGGSTDTQYF

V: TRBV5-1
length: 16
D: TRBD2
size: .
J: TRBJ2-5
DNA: TGCGCCAGCGGCGGGACTAGCGGGGGGTACCAAGAGACCCAGTACTTC
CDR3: CASGGTSGGYQETQYF

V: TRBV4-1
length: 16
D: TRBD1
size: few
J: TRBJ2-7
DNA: TGCGCCAGCAGCCAAGGCAGGGGGACAGGGTACTACGAGCAGTACTTC
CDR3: CASSQGRGTGYYEQYF

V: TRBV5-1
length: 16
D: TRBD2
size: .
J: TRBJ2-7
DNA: TGCGCCAGCAGCTTGGCCTTTAGCGGGGGCGGCGACGAGCAGTACTTC
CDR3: CASSLAFSGGGDEQYF

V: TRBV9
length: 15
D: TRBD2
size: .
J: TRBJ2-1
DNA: TGTGCCAGCAGCGTACTAGCGGGGGTAAACAATGAGCAGTTCTTC
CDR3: CASSVLAGVNNEQFF

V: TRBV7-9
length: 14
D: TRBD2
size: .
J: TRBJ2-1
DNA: TGTGCCAGCAGCTGGAGCGGGGGGGGGCATGATCAGTTCTTC
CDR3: CASSWSGGGHDQFF

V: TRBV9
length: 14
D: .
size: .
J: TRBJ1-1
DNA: TGTGCCAGCAGCGTAGGTTCGGGGAACACTGAAGCTTTCTTT
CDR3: CASSVGSGNTEAFF

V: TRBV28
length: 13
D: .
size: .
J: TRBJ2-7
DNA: TGTGCCAGCAGTTCCCCGGCAGGCTACGAGCAGTACTTC
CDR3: CASSSPAGYEQYF

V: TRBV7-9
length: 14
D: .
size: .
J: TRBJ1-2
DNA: TGTGCCAGCAGCAGACAGGTCCTCGGAGTTGGCTACACCTTC
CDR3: CASSRQVLGVGYTF

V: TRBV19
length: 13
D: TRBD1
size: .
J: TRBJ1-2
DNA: TGTGCCAGCAGGGACAGGGGGGGATATCGCTACACCTTC
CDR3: CASRDRGGYRYTF

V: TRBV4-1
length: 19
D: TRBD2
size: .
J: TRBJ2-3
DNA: TGCGCCAGCAGCCAAGACAAGCCGGGACTAGCGGAGCTAATAGGTACGCAGTATTTT
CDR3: CASSQDKPGLAELIGTQYF

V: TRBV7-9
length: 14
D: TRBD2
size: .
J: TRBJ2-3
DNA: TGTGCCAGCAGCTGGACTAGGAGCACAGATACGCAGTATTTT
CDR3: CASSWTRSTDTQYF

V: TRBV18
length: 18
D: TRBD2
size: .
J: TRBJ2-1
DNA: TGTGCCAGCTCACCACCGATTACTAGCGGGGGGGCTTACAATGAGCAGTTCTTC
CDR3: CASSPPITSGGAYNEQFF

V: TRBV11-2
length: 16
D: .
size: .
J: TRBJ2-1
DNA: TGTGCCAGCAGCTTAGATAGCTGGGCGGGTGAGAATGAGCAGTTCTTC
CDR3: CASSLDSWAGENEQFF

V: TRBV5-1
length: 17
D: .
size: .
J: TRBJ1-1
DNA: TGCGCCAGCAGCTTGCCACCCTCGGGAGGGCCTTGGGATGAAGCTTTCTTT
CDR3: CASSLPPSGGPWDEAFF

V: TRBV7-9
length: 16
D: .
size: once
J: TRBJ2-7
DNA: TGTGCCAGCAGCTTAGTTCAGGGGCCACCACCCTACGAGCAGTACTTC
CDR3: CASSLVQGPPPYEQYF

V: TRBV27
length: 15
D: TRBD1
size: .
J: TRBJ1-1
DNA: TGTGCCAGCAGTTTGTCAGGGGGTCCGAACACTGAAGCTTTCTTT
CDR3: CASSLSGGPNTEAFF

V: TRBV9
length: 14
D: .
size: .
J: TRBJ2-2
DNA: TGTGCCAGCAGCGTAGGCGGGATGGCCGGGGAGCTGTTTTTT
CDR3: CASSVGGMAGELFF

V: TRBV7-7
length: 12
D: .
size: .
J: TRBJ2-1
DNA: TGTGCTAGCAGCTTTTTAGGGGGTGAGCAGTTCTTC
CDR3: CASSFLGGEQFF

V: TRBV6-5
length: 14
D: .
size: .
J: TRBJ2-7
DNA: TGTGCCAGCTCCGACGTCGGGGTTACCTACGAGCAGTACTTC
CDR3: CASSDVGVTYEQYF

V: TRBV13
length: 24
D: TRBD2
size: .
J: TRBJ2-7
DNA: TGTGCCAGCAGCCAACAAGTCCCACCTACAGGGACTAGCGGGGGGTCGCAGAGCTCCTACGAGCAGTACTTC
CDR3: CASSQQVPPTGTSGGSQSSYEQYF

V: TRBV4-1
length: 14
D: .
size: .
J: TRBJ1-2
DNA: TGCGCCAGCAGCCAAGCGCGCGGGGACTATGGCTACACCTTC
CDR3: CASSQARGDYGYTF

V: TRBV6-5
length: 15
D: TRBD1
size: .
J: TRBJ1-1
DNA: TGTGCCAGCAACAGACAGGGGTGGGTTGACACTGAAGCTTTCTTT
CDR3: CASNRQGWVDTEAFF

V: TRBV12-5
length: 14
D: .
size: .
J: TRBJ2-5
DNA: TGTGCTAGTGGTTTGAGAGGAGACCAAGAGGCCCAGTACTTC
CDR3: CASGLRGDQEAQYF

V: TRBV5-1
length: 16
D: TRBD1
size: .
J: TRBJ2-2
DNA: TGCGCCTCCTTGCCGTTGACAGGGTCGAACACCGGGGAGCTGTTTTTT
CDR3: CASLPLTGSNTGELFF

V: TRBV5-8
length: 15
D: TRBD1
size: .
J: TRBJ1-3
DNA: TGTGCCAGCAGACCCACAGGGGGCCATGGAAACACCATATATTTT
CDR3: CASRPTGGHGNTIYF

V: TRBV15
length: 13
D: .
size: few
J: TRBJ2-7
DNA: TGTGCCACCAGCAGAGACCTGTCCTACGAGCAGTACTTC
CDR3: CATSRDLSYEQYF

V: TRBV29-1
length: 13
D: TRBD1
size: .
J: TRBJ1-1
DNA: TGCAGCGCCCGACAGGGCTGGGGCACTGAAGCTTTCTTT
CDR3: CSARQGWGTEAFF

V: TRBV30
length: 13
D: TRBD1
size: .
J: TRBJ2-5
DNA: TGTGCCTGGAGCAGTGACAGGGAAGAGACCCAGTACTTC
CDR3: CAWSSDREETQYF

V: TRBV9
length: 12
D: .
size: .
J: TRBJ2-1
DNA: TGTGCCAGCAGCGTAGCTATGAATGAGCAGTTCTTC
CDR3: CASSVAMNEQFF

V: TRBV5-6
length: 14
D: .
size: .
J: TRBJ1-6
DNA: TGTGCCAGCAGCACACAGGGATGGGATTCACCCCTCCACTTT
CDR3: CASSTQGWDSPLHF

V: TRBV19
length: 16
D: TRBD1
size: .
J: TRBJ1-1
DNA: TGTGCCAGTAGGGGCGGACAGGGGGCCAAGGACACTGAAGCTTTCTTT
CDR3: CASRGGQGAKDTEAFF

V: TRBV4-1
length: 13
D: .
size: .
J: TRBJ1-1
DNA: TGCGCCACTTCCGCGGTCCGGGGCACTGAAGCTTTCTTT
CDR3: CATSAVRGTEAFF

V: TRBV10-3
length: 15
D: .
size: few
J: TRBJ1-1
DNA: TGTGCCATCAGGGGACACCTAACCCAGAACACTGAAGCTTTCTTT
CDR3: CAIRGHLTQNTEAFF

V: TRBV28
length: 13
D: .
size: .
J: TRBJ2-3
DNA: TGTGCCAGCACCTTAACAAACAGAGATACGCAGTATTTT
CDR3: CASTLTNRDTQYF

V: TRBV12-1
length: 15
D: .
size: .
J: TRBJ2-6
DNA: TGTGCCAGCAGCTTTGCACTAGCGGGGGCCAACGTCCTGACTTTC
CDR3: CASSFALAGANVLTF

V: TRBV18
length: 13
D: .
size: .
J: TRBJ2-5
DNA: TGTGCCAGCTCACCGGTCGGGCAAGAGACCCAGTACTTC
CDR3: CASSPVGQETQYF

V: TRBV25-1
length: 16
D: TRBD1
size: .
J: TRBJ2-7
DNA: TGTGCCAGCAGTGAAACAGGGGAGAGTACGGTCTACGAGCAGTACTTC
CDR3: CASSETGESTVYEQYF

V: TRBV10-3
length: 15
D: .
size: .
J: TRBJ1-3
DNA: TGTGCCATCAGGGATGACACACACTCTGGAAACACCATATATTTT
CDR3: CAIRDDTHSGNTIYF